The 21 T cell receptor beta chains reported below all come from one sample, sequenced in a study of T-cell memory formation after mild COVID-19. Each CDR3 protein gets one entry after TCRdb re-called the 5' RACE reads with MiXCR. The sample contains under 90,000 distinct CDR3 sequences, about 15% of which appear only once. Sequencing used PBMCs or a T cell subset sorted from them (not recorded which). The source of these receptors is an adult woman who had mild COVID-19 (a few samples of this study predate the infection). Cell type and time point are not known.

This clonotype has only a few counts. The chain's CDR3 is CASSIATGTSDQETQYF. DNA of the CDR3: TGTGCCAGTAGTATCGCGACCGGGACTAGCGACCAAGAGACCCAGTACTTC. J is TRBJ2-5 and V is TRBV19; 10 bases match TRBD2. The CDR3 length is 17 residues. With 3 bases clipped from V and 0 bases from J, the junction kept 7 bases outside the gene matches. Germline CDR1 reads LNHDA; CDR2 reads SQIVND (reference sequence). Supplemented by reference TRBV19 and TRBJ2-5, the full variable domain reads DGGITQSPKYLFRKEGQNVTLSCEQNLNHDAMYWYRQDPGQGLRLIYYSQIVNDFQKGDIAEGYSVSREKKESFPLTVTSAQKNPTAFYLCASSIATGTSDQETQYFGPGTRLLVL.

This chain links TRBV7-9 with TRBJ2-1; D is perhaps TRBD2 (5 bases). There are 16 residues in the CDR3. The germline V gene encodes CDR1 SEHNR and CDR2 FQNEAQ (reference sequence). The ends were cut back, 5 bases at V and 1 base at J, with 15 bases in the middle. The CDR3 loop is CASSPTRMESYNEQFF. CDR3 DNA: TGTGCCAGCAGCCCTACTAGGATGGAGTCCTACAATGAGCAGTTCTTC.

This clonotype was seen repeatedly, ten times or more. The chain recombines TRBV7-9 with TRBJ2-7, with D possibly being TRBD1 (5 bases). The CDR3 contains 14 residues. Trimming shortened V by 5 bases and J by 6 bases, and 17 bases separated the two germline ends. Germline CDR1 SEHNR, CDR2 FQNEAQ (reference sequence). CDR3 sequence: CASSPESQGAEQYF. In DNA form, the CDR3 reads TGTGCCAGCAGCCCAGAGAGTCAGGGTGCCGAGCAGTACTTC.

In its sample, this clonotype was seen a few times. This chain links TRBV12-3 or TRBV12-4 with TRBJ2-3, with TRBD1 matching 10 bases. The CDR3 runs 15 residues. V lost 7 bases to trimming and J lost 0 bases; unmatched junction nucleotides: 4. CDR3 in amino acids: CASKGTGVSTDTQYF. As DNA, the CDR3 is TGTGCCAGCAAGGGGACAGGGGTTAGCACAGATACGCAGTATTTT.

This clonotype has only a few counts. This chain uses TRBV5-1 with TRBJ2-7, with TRBD2 identical over 13 bases. V gave up 2 bases and J gave up 3 bases; unmatched junction bases: 5. CDR3 size: 16 residues. Germline V gene data show CDR1 as SGHRS and CDR2 as YFSETQ. The CDR3 is CASSFGLAGDYYEQYF. CDR3 nucleotides: TGCGCCAGCAGCTTTGGACTAGCGGGGGATTACTACGAGCAGTACTTC.

This clonotype was counted only a few times. The V call is TRBV12-3 or TRBV12-4, the J call TRBJ2-1; 8 nucleotides match TRBD1. CDR3 length: 14 amino acids. With 8 bases clipped from V and 9 bases from J, the junction kept 12 bases outside the gene matches. As DNA, the CDR3 is TGTGCCAGCTCCCCGACAGGGGATTATCCTGAGCAGTTCTTC. Translated, it gives CASSPTGDYPEQFF.

There are a few counts of this clonotype. CDR3 nucleotides: TGTGCCAGCAGTCCATTGGATCTTCCCAATCAGCCCCAGCATTTT. Translated: CASSPLDLPNQPQHF. The rearrangement uses TRBV12-3 or TRBV12-4 and TRBJ1-5; unclear D gene. The CDR3 sequence is 15 residues long. V was pared by 5 bases and J by 3 bases, with 14 bases between.

The V call is TRBV27, the J call TRBJ1-2; D might be TRBD1 (6 bases). The V end lost 6 bases, the J end lost 7 bases, and 15 bases lay between the germline ends. CDR1 is MNHEY and CDR2 is SMNVEV in the germline V gene (reference sequence). CDR3 length: 13 residues. The CDR3 DNA reads TGTGCCAGCAGCAGGACAGAGGACTCTGGCTACACCTTC. Encoded protein: CASSRTEDSGYTF.

This clonotype was seen a few times. This chain links TRBV6-5 with TRBJ1-5; 8 bases match TRBD1. Germline V gene data show CDR1 as MNHEY and CDR2 as SVGAGI. The V gene end was trimmed by 4 bases and the J gene end by 2 bases; junction bases not matched to a gene: 7. CDR3 length: 16 residues. The CDR3 protein is CASSSLTGAGNQPQHF. CDR3 sequence (DNA): TGTGCCAGCAGTTCCCTGACAGGGGCAGGCAATCAGCCCCAGCATTTT.

This chain links TRBV15 with TRBJ2-1, with TRBD2 matching over 7 bases. V lost 8 bases, J lost 7 bases, and 14 bases stayed unmatched. The CDR3 length is 15 residues. The germline CDR1 and CDR2 sequences are LNHNV and YYDKDF (reference sequence). Written as DNA, the CDR3 is TGTGCCACCGAGTCCGCGGGAGATATATGGAATGAGCAGTTCTTC. It is translated as CATESAGDIWNEQFF. Full variable domain (rest looked up from reference TRBV15 and TRBJ2-1): DAMVIQNPRYQVTQFGKPVTLSCSQTLNHNVMYWYQQKSSQAPKLLFHYYDKDFNNEADTPDNFQSRRPNTSFCFLDIRSPGLGDTAMYLCATESAGDIWNEQFFGPGTRLTVL.

A few counts support this clonotype. This chain uses TRBV12-3 or TRBV12-4 with TRBJ2-2; no firm D call. The CDR3 extends over 14 amino acids. V lost 6 bases, J lost 0 bases, and 8 bases lay in between. Here the CDR3 reads CASSPSTNTGELFF. CDR3 DNA sequence: TGTGCCAGCAGCCCCTCGACGAACACCGGGGAGCTGTTTTTT.

This clonotype was detected a few times. The gene calls are TRBV24-1 and TRBJ2-2, with D possibly matching TRBD2 (6 bases). The CDR3 totals 17 residues. The V and J ends lost 1 base and 1 base respectively, with 12 bases between them. Germline CDR1 and CDR2: KGHDR and SFDVKD. The chain's CDR3 is CATSDFRREGNTGELFF. CDR3 DNA: TGTGCCACCAGTGATTTCCGGCGGGAAGGGAACACCGGGGAGCTGTTTTTT.

About this clonotype: This sequence may be a read error, since a much larger clone differs from it by one base. The V gene is TRBV29-1, the J gene TRBJ2-7, with D perhaps TRBD1 or TRBD2 (5 bases each). The CDR3 has 13 amino acids. CDR1 and CDR2 from the germline V gene are SQVTM and ANQGSEA. In DNA form, the CDR3 reads TGCAGCGCTGAAGGGACCGATTCCTACGAGCAGTACTTC. Residues: CSAEGTDSYEQYF.

This clonotype was detected once. The V and J genes are TRBV30 and TRBJ1-1; D is undetermined. V lost 3 bases and J lost 7, with 9 bases in between. The CDR3 sequence is 11 residues long. Germline V gives CDR1 GTSNPN, CDR2 SVGIG (reference sequence). CDR3 region: CAWSLYGEAFF. CDR3 nucleotide sequence: TGTGCCTGGAGCCTATATGGTGAAGCTTTCTTT. Full variable domain (rest looked up from reference TRBV30 and TRBJ1-1): SQTIHQWPATLVQPVGSPLSLECTVEGTSNPNLYWYRQAAGRGLQLLFYSVGIGQISSEVPQNLSASRPQDRQFILSSKKLLLSDSGFYLCAWSLYGEAFFGQGTRLTVV.

The chain joins TRBV28 to TRBJ1-2; 7 bases are a match to TRBD1. The junction had 11 bases not matched to a gene; V was cut back by 8 bases and J by 2 bases. Germline values: CDR1 MDHEN, CDR2 SYDVKM. The CDR3 covers 15 residues. CDR3 coding DNA: TGTGCCAGCCTCCGGGGAGGGGGCAAGAACTATGGCTACACCTTC. It specifies CASLRGGGKNYGYTF.

The V gene is TRBV20-1, the J gene TRBJ2-4; possibly TRBD1 for D (6 bases). Trimming left V 4 bases short and J 6 bases short, with 16 bases between. Germline values: CDR1 DFQATT, CDR2 SNEGSKA (reference sequence). The length of the CDR3 is 14 residues. CDR3 amino acids: CSATPGTRGNIQYF. In nucleotides, the CDR3 is TGCAGTGCTACCCCCGGGACACGGGGAAACATTCAGTACTTC.

This clonotype has only a few counts. The chain is built from TRBV7-9 and TRBJ2-7; possible D gene TRBD1, 5 bases. The germline CDR1 and CDR2 sequences are SEHNR and FQNEAQ (reference sequence). The CDR3 loop spans 12 amino acids. Between the trimmed V and J ends, which lost 5 bases and 4 bases, there was a span of 9 bases. CDR3 region: CASSTQVYEQYF. CDR3 nucleotide sequence: TGTGCCAGCAGCACACAGGTTTACGAGCAGTACTTC.

The chain joins TRBV11-2 to TRBJ2-4; D remains ambiguous. This CDR3 comprises 14 residues. The germline CDR1 and CDR2 sequences are SGHAT and FQNNGV. The germline V and J ends were trimmed by 0 bases and 6 bases, with 9 bases remaining between them. The chain's CDR3 is CASSLELGRNIQYF. For the CDR3, the DNA is TGTGCCAGCAGCTTAGAGCTCGGCAGAAACATTCAGTACTTC.

This clonotype was picked up a small number of times. V gene TRBV7-2 combines with J gene TRBJ2-1; D gene ambiguous. Germline V gene data show CDR1 as SGHTA and CDR2 as FQGNSA. The CDR3 spans 11 residues. With 4 bases removed from V and 6 bases from J, the gap between germline ends came to 4 bases. CDR3 sequence (DNA): TGTGCCAGCAGCTCTGGCAATGAGCAGTTCTTC. The encoded protein is CASSSGNEQFF.

The chain recombines TRBV13 with TRBJ2-3; 7 bases map to TRBD2. Germline V gives CDR1 PRHDT, CDR2 FYEKMQ (reference sequence). The junction had 11 bases not matched to a gene; V was cut back by 0 bases and J by 5 bases. CDR3 length equals 17 residues. The CDR3 here is CASSLGLGGSSGDTQYF. CDR3 in DNA: TGTGCCAGCAGCTTAGGCCTCGGCGGGAGTTCAGGAGATACGCAGTATTTT.

The J gene is TRBJ2-2, the V gene TRBV7-9, with D perhaps being TRBD1 or TRBD2 (5 bases each). V lost 4 bases and J 8 bases, leaving 20 bases between the germline ends. This CDR3 contains 16 residues. Germline loops: CDR1 SEHNR, CDR2 FQNEAQ (reference sequence). The chain's CDR3 is CASSSPARGAAGELFF. The CDR3 DNA is TGTGCCAGCAGCTCACCCGCCCGGGGCGCAGCAGGGGAGCTGTTTTTT.